Listed below are T cell receptor beta chains from one sample, sequenced in a study of T cells in Graves' hyperthyroidism and ophthalmopathy. TCRdb reprocessed the multiplex PCR reads via MiXCR and lists one record per CDR3 protein. Among 340,000 or so distinct CDR3 sequences listed, approximately 17% were seen once. The sample comprised blood. The receptors stem from a man aged 25-40 years with Graves' hyperthyroidism. Both conserved end residues are part of each CDR3.

j_gene	v_gene	len	CDR3aa
TRBJ1-4	TRBV28	14	CASSLLTGFEKLFF
TRBJ2-2	TRBV20-1	15	CSARDPTTNTGELFF
TRBJ1-4	TRBV28	13	CASQGQANEKLFF
TRBJ2-1	TRBV7-3	15	CASSPSRIDRGEQFF
TRBJ1-1	TRBV3-1	14	CASSPDRGYTEAFF
TRBJ2-5	TRBV30	11	CAWSVPGPQYF
TRBJ2-7	TRBV20-1	11	CSAYDTYEQYF
TRBJ2-1	TRBV10-1	12	CASSETNNEQFF
TRBJ2-4	TRBV6-5	15	CASSYLTSGTHIQYF
TRBJ1-1	TRBV7-9	12	CASSEQNFEAFF
TRBJ2-2	TRBV27	17	CASSLSYGVSNTGELFF
TRBJ2-7	TRBV5-6	15	CASSLPAGSFYEQYF
TRBJ1-6	TRBV3-1	14	CASSQERWSSPLHF
TRBJ1-1	TRBV5-1	14	CASSLGTAATEAFF
TRBJ2-7	TRBV4-2	14	CASSQDLAAYEQYF
TRBJ2-3	TRBV7-7	13	CASSTDRADTQYF
TRBJ2-2	TRBV5-1	16	CASSLAGGTNTGELFF
TRBJ2-2	TRBV3-1	21	CASSQLPGLVNEVGNTGELFF
TRBJ2-3	TRBV4-1	16	CASSQVRAGFTDTQYF
TRBJ2-7	TRBV28	15	CASSFSGYQSYEQYF
TRBJ1-5	TRBV5-6	16	CASSRGPDTLNQPQHF
TRBJ2-1	TRBV28	16	CASSRLAGEAYNEQFF
TRBJ1-4	TRBV24-1	18	CATSDSSPGSQEDEKLFF
TRBJ2-7	TRBV10-3	14	CAIEEGSRANEQYF
TRBJ1-5	TRBV12-3/TRBV12-4	15	CASSSAQDPHQPQHF
TRBJ2-7	TRBV20-1	15	CSARDLAGGNYEQYF
TRBJ1-1	TRBV12-3/TRBV12-4	13	CASSLGTATEAFF
TRBJ2-1	TRBV19	17	CASSIGGRTSWDNEQFF
TRBJ2-2	TRBV5-1	17	CASGPTPDRGDTGELFF
TRBJ2-7	TRBV11-2	14	CASSQQGFGYEQYF
TRBJ2-1	TRBV24-1	15	CATSDPGGLGNEQFF
TRBJ2-1	TRBV29-1	14	CSVRAGSSYNEQFF
TRBJ1-3	TRBV30	13	CAKQEVSGNTIYF
TRBJ2-2	TRBV7-3	15	CASSPGPLGTGELFF
TRBJ2-7	TRBV7-2	16	CASSLVAGAYSYEQYF
TRBJ2-1	TRBV2	11	CAQGARNEQFF
TRBJ2-1	TRBV29-1	13	CSVGGEGYNEQFF
TRBJ2-1	TRBV20-1	15	CSASRGLPRGNEQFF
TRBJ2-3	TRBV2	15	CASSPRTSDTDTQYF
TRBJ2-1	TRBV6-1	12	CASRISYNEQFF
TRBJ2-7	TRBV11-2	13	CASSLGGGGEQYF
TRBJ2-1	TRBV28	15	CASSGSTSTYNEQFF
TRBJ1-2	TRBV9	14	CASSVGAGNYGYTF
TRBJ2-3	TRBV6-1	15	CASTTGAERTDTQYF
TRBJ2-7	TRBV7-2	14	CASSIGTSGREQYF
TRBJ1-2	TRBV30	11	CARQQGNGYTF
TRBJ2-7	TRBV7-9	14	CASSSRDSSYEQYF
TRBJ2-1	TRBV11-3	13	CASSSIHGNEQFF
TRBJ2-3	TRBV12-5	12	CASASGPDTQYF
TRBJ2-1	TRBV19	11	CASSAPGLKFF
TRBJ2-3	TRBV7-3	14	CASSFGLSTDTQYF